A selection of T cell receptor beta chains follows, all from one sample in a study of blood T cell repertoires in COVID-19. TCRdb's table, derived via immunoSEQ multiplex PCR, lists solely in-frame clones and lacks some. The sample has approximately 150,000 clones; about 87% are singletons. Sample: peripheral blood. The source of these receptors is a man aged 45-65 years who had recovered from COVID-19. CDR3s include the opening cysteine and the closing phenylalanine or tryptophan. Fields, in order: D gene, J gene, V gene, clone size, CDR3 DNA, CDR3 protein. A D gene is named only where the DNA matches it firmly. The size of a clone is reported for some rows only, either as once, few or many, or as a class for expanded clones.

-,TRBJ1-3,TRBV7-2,-,TGTGCCAGCAGCTTAGATCGTCCTAAAACTGGAAACACCATATATTTT,CASSLDRPKTGNTIYF
TRBD2,TRBJ2-5,TRBV10-3,-,TGTGCCACTGGGACTAGCGGGACCGGGGAGACCCAGTACTTC,CATGTSGTGETQYF
-,TRBJ1-1,TRBV9,-,TGTGCCAGCAGCGTAGAGTTGGCCTCTGAAGCTTTCTTT,CASSVELASEAFF
TRBD2,TRBJ2-5,TRBV11-3,-,TGTGCCAGCAGTCTGGGGAGGGGAGAGACCCAGTACTTC,CASSLGRGETQYF
TRBD2,TRBJ2-1,TRBV7-2,-,TGTGCCAGCAGCTTTAGTTTAGCGGGGGCCCCCAATGAGCAGTTCTTC,CASSFSLAGAPNEQFF
TRBD2,TRBJ2-3,TRBV7-9,-,TGTGCCAGCAGGCCAGCGGGACTGAGCACAGATACGCAGTATTTT,CASRPAGLSTDTQYF
-,TRBJ2-7,TRBV27,-,TGTGCCAGCAGTTTGGGCGAGGAGCAGTACTTC,CASSLGEEQYF
-,TRBJ2-1,TRBV5-1,-,TGCGCCAGCAGCGCCCGGGTCCAGGGGGGTAATGGAGAGCAGTTCTTC,CASSARVQGGNGEQFF
TRBD2,TRBJ2-1,TRBV13,-,TGTGCCAGCAGTTGGACTAGGAAGATGTACGGTGAGCAGTTCTTC,CASSWTRKMYGEQFF
TRBD2,TRBJ2-5,TRBV19,-,TGTGCCAGTAGTATAGATGGGGCTAGCGGGGCCCAGACCCAGTACTTC,CASSIDGASGAQTQYF
TRBD1,TRBJ1-6,TRBV12-3/TRBV12-4,once,TGTGCCAGCAGCGGGACAGCTAATTCACCCCTCCACTTT,CASSGTANSPLHF
TRBD2,TRBJ2-5,TRBV5-8,-,TGTGCCAGCAGCTTGGGAGGGACTAAAGAGACCCAGTACTTC,CASSLGGTKETQYF
TRBD1,TRBJ2-4,TRBV11-3,-,TGTGCCAGCAGTTCCCTTTGGGGGACAGGGGGCATCATTCAGTACTTC,CASSSLWGTGGIIQYF
-,TRBJ2-2,TRBV7-9,-,TGTGCCAGCAGCCTATTCGCGAACACCGGGGAGCTGTTTTTT,CASSLFANTGELFF
-,TRBJ2-4,TRBV2,-,TGTGCCAGCAGTGAACAAGCAGCCAAAAACATTCAGTACTTC,CASSEQAAKNIQYF